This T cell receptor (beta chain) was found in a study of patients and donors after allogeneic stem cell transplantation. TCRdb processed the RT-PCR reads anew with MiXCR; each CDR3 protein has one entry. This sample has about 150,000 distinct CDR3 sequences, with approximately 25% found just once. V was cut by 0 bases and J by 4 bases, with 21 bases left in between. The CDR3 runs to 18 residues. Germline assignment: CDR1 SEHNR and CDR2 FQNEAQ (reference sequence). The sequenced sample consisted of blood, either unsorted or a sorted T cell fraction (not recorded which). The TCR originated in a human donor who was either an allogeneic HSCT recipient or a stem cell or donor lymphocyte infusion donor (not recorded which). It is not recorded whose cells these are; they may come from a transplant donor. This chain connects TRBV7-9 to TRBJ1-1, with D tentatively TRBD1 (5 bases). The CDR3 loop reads CASSLARRGAGRVTEAFF. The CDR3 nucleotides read TGTGCCAGCAGCTTAGCCCGTCGAGGGGCAGGGCGGGTCACTGAAGCTTTCTTT.